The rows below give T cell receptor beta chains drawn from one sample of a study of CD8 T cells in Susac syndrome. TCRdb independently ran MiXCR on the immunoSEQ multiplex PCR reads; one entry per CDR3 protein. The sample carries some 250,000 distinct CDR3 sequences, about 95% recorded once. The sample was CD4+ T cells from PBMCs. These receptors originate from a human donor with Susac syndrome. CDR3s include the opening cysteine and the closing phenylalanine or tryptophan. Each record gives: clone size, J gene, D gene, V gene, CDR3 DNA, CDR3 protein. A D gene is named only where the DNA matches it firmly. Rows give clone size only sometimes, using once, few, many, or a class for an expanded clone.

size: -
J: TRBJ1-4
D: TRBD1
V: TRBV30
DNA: TGTGCCTGTGGACAGGGGGGACCTAATGAAAAACTGTTTTTT
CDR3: CACGQGGPNEKLFF

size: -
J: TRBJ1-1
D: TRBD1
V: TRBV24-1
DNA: TGTGCCACTCGGGACAGCCAGCAAATGGCTGAAGCTTTCTTT
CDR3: CATRDSQQMAEAFF

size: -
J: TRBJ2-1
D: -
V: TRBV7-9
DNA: TGTGCCAGCAGCAAGGACCTCACACTCAACTACAATGAGCAGTTCTTC
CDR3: CASSKDLTLNYNEQFF

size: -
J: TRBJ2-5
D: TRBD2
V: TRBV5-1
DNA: TGCGCCAGCAGCTTGACCCTAGCGGCCCAAGAGACCCAGTACTTC
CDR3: CASSLTLAAQETQYF

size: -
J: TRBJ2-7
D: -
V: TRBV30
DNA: TGTGCCTGGAGTCCTCGGTGGACAGACAAAGTTTCCTACGAGCAGTACTTC
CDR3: CAWSPRWTDKVSYEQYF

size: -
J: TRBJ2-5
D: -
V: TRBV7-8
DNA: TGTGCCAGCAGCTCAATGAGAGGCGCTGGCGTGGATCTCCGGGAGACCCAGTACTTC
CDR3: CASSSMRGAGVDLRETQYF

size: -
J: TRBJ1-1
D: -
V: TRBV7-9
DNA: TGTGCCAGCAGCGCCTTCCATGAGTTCGCTTTCTTT
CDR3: CASSAFHEFAFF

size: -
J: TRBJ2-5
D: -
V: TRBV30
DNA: TGTGCCTGGAGTACGGAGCAGGAGACCCAGTACTTC
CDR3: CAWSTEQETQYF

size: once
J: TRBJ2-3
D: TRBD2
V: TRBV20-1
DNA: TGCAGTGCGACTAGCGGGAATGGAGATACGCAGTATTTT
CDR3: CSATSGNGDTQYF

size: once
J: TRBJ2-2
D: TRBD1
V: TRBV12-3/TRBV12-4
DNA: TGTGCCAGCAGTCCACAGGGGTTAAACACCGGGGAGCTGTTTTTT
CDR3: CASSPQGLNTGELFF

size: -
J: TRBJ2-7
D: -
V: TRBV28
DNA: TGTGCCAGCAGTTTCCCCCGCTACGAGCAGTACTTC
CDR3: CASSFPRYEQYF

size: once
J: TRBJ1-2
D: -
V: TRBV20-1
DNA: TGCAGTGCTAGAGCCGCAGGGCGATCGACTGGCTACACCTTC
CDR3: CSARAAGRSTGYTF

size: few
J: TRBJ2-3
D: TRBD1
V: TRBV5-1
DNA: TGTGCCAGCAGTCCCGGACAGGGCACAGATACGCAGTATTTT
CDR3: CASSPGQGTDTQYF

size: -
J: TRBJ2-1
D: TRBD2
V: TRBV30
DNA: TGTGCCTGGAGTAGAGCGGGAGATCTTGAGCAGTTCTTC
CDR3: CAWSRAGDLEQFF

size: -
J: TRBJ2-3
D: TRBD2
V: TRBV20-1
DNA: TGCAGTGTCCAATGGACTAGCGGGAGGTTCACAGATACGCAGTATTTT
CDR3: CSVQWTSGRFTDTQYF

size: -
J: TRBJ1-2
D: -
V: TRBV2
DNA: TGTGCCAGCAGTGGACAGGCCCTCCGTGGCTACACCTTC
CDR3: CASSGQALRGYTF

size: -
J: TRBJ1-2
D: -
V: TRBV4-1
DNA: TGCGCCAGCAGCCAACGGGGGGGTGGCTATGGCTACACCTTC
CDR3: CASSQRGGGYGYTF

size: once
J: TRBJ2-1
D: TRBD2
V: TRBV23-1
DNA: TGCGCCAGCAGTCAATCGGGTAGAATTCAGCGGGAGTCCTGGGCCAATGAGCAGTTCTTC
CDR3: CASSQSGRIQRESWANEQFF

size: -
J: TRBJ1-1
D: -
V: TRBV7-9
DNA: TGTGCCAGCAGCTTCAATCCACAGAACACTGAAGCTTTCTTT
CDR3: CASSFNPQNTEAFF

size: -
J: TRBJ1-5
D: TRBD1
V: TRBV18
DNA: TGTGCCAGCTCAAAACAGGGGATAGAGCCCCAGCATTTT
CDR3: CASSKQGIEPQHF

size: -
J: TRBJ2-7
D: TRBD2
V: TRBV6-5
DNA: TGTGCCAGCAGTTACGGGGTTTGGCGGGAGAACGAGCAGTACTTC
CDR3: CASSYGVWRENEQYF

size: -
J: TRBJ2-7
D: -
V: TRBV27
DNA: TGTGCCAGCAGTTTGGAGGGCGTCGGTGAAGAGCAGTACTTC
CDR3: CASSLEGVGEEQYF

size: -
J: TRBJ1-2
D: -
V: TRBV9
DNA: TGTGCCAGCAGCGTAGACGAAGGGTATGGCTACACCTTC
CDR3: CASSVDEGYGYTF

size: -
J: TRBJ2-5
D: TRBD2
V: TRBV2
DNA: TGTGCCAGCAAGCCAGCGGGAATTCAAGAGACCCAGTACTTC
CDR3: CASKPAGIQETQYF

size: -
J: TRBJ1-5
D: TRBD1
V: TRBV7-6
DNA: TGTGCCAGCAGCGTGGGACAGGGAACTAATCAGCCCCAGCATTTT
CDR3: CASSVGQGTNQPQHF

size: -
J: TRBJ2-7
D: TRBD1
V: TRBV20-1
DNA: TGCAGTGCTCGGACAGGGACCTACGAGCAGTACTTC
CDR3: CSARTGTYEQYF

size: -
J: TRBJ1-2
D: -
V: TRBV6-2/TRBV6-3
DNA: TGTGCCAGCGCCAGGGAGGCTCATGGCTACACCTTC
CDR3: CASAREAHGYTF

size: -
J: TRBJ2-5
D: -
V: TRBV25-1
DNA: TGTGCCAGCAGTGAAGTCGGCAGGGGTCAAGAGACCCAGTACTTC
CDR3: CASSEVGRGQETQYF

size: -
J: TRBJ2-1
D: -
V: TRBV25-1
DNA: TGTGCCAGCAGTGACCTTACTAGATCCGGGTCCAATGAGCAGTTCTTC
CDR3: CASSDLTRSGSNEQFF

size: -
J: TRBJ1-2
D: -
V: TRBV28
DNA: TGTGCCAGCAGTCCCGTCAGGGACTATGGCTACACCTTC
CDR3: CASSPVRDYGYTF

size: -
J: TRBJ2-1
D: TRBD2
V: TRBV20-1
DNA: TGCAGTGCTAGAGATCCGACTAGCATAAATGAGCAGTTCTTC
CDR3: CSARDPTSINEQFF

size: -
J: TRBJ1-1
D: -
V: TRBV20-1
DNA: TGCAGTGCTAGAGATCCCGGGGAGGAGGCTTTCTTT
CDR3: CSARDPGEEAFF

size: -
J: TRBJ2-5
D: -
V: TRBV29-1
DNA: TGCAGCGGGTTTGGTCCCGGGGGAGAGACCCAGTACTTC
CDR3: CSGFGPGGETQYF

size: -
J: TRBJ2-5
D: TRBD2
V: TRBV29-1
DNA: TGCAGCGTTGTCGCGGGAGGGCCGGGAGAGACCCAGTACTTC
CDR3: CSVVAGGPGETQYF

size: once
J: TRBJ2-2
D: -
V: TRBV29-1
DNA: TGCAGCGTTGGCAGGAAGACCGGGGAGCTGTTTTTT
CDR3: CSVGRKTGELFF

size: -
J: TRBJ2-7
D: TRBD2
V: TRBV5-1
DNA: TGCGCCAGCAGCCCTCCCGGGAGGGTCTACGAGCAGTACTTC
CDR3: CASSPPGRVYEQYF

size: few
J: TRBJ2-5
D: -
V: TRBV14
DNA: TGTGCCAGCAGCCAAGTCCAAGAGACCCAGTACTTC
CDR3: CASSQVQETQYF